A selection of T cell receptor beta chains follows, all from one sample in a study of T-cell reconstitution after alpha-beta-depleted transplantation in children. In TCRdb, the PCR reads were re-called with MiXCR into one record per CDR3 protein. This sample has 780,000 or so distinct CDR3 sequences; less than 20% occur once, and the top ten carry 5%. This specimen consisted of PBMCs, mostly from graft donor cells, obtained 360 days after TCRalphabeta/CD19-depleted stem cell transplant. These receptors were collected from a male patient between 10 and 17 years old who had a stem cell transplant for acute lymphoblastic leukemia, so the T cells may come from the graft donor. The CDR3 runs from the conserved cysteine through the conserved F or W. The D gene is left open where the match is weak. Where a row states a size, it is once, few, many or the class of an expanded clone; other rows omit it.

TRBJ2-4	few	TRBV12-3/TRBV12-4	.	CASSLGGFSAKNIQYF	TGTGCCAGCAGTTTAGGAGGGTTCTCCGCCAAAAACATTCAGTACTTC
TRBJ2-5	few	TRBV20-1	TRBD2	CSARTKGLAAQETQYF	TGCAGTGCTAGAACAAAGGGACTAGCGGCACAAGAGACCCAGTACTTC
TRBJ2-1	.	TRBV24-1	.	CATGAGDSNNNEQFF	TGTGCCACCGGGGCAGGGGACTCGAATAACAATGAGCAGTTCTTC
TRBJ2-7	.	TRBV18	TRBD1	CASSPPRDRTLGEQYF	TGTGCCAGCTCACCACCCCGGGACAGGACCCTGGGCGAGCAGTACTTC
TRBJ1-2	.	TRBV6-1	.	CASSQTVQGIGLGYTF	TGTGCCAGCAGTCAAACCGTACAGGGCATAGGTTTGGGCTACACCTTC
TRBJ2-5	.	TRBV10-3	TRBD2	CAISEWTRDYAQETQYF	TGTGCCATCAGTGAGTGGACTCGGGACTACGCACAAGAGACCCAGTACTTC
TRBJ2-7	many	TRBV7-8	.	CASSYRNEQYF	TGTGCCAGCAGCTACCGAAACGAGCAGTACTTC
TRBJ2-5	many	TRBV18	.	CASSPPPRRGETQYF	TGTGCCAGCTCACCACCACCCAGACGAGGGGAGACCCAGTACTTC
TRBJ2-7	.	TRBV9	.	CASSAEAQSSRYEQYF	TGTGCCAGCAGCGCAGAAGCTCAGAGTTCTCGCTACGAGCAGTACTTC
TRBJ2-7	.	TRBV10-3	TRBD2	CAISEPGTSGRESF	TGTGCCATCAGTGAGCCCGGGACTAGCGGGAGGGAGTCCTTC
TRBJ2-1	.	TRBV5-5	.	CASLRPGLYNEQFF	TGTGCCAGTCTAAGGCCAGGGCTTTACAATGAGCAGTTCTTC
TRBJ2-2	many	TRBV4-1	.	CASSHPNTGELFF	TGCGCCAGCAGCCACCCGAACACCGGGGAGCTGTTTTTT
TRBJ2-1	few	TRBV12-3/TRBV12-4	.	CASSFILVGDNEQFF	TGTGCCAGCAGTTTTATACTAGTGGGAGACAATGAGCAGTTCTTC